What follows are 25 T cell receptor beta chains derived from one specimen sequenced in a study of CD8 T cells in Susac syndrome. Reverse transcription used about 0.45 to 1 ug RNA and random hexamers. Each CDR3 protein is one row after TCRdb ran MiXCR on the immunoSEQ multiplex PCR reads. The sample lists roughly 150,000 distinct CDR3 sequences; about 95% were seen once. The material sequenced was CD8+ T cells from PBMCs. The receptors derive from a human donor with multiple sclerosis.

The chain has TRBV4-1 and TRBJ1-2; no firm D call. The germline V gene encodes CDR1 MGHRA and CDR2 YSYEKL. V shed 4 bases and J shed 0 bases, with 12 bases lying between them. The CDR3 is made up of 15 amino acids. The CDR3 spells CASSLNRAPNYGYTF. Written as DNA, the CDR3 is TGCGCCAGCAGCCTTAATAGGGCACCTAACTATGGCTACACCTTC.

This clonotype was detected only once. This rearrangement joins TRBV7-9 to TRBJ2-3; D is ambiguous. The V end lost 4 bases, the J end lost 6 bases, and 11 bases lay between the germline ends. Germline CDR1 reads SEHNR; CDR2 reads FQNEAQ (reference sequence). The CDR3 runs to 13 residues. The CDR3 spells CASSSPNLDTQYF. DNA of the CDR3: TGTGCCAGCAGCTCCCCGAACCTCGATACGCAGTATTTT.

The genes are TRBV7-9 and TRBJ1-2; TRBD1 matches 10 bases. The J segment lost 6 bases and the V segment lost 5 bases, leaving 9 bases of the junction unmatched. The CDR3 contains 15 residues. Germline CDR1 reads SEHNR; CDR2 reads FQNEAQ (reference sequence). Here the CDR3 DNA reads TGTGCCAGCAGCGCAATATTGGACAGGGGGGATGGCTACACCTTC. Protein sequence: CASSAILDRGDGYTF.

The chain joins TRBV20-1 to TRBJ2-7, with D unresolved. Deletions cut 3 bases from V and 2 bases from J, with 23 bases between. The germline V gene has CDR1 DFQATT and CDR2 SNEGSKA (reference sequence). The CDR3 length is 17 residues. For the CDR3, the DNA is TGCAGTGCTAGGGACCCTAACCGGGTCCTGGCTACCTACGAGCAGTACTTC. Translation: CSARDPNRVLATYEQYF.

The chain links TRBV6-5 to TRBJ1-5; D call uncertain. Germline V gene sequence: CDR1 MNHEY, CDR2 SVGAGI. The ends were cut back, 0 bases at V and 10 bases at J, with 16 bases in the middle. CDR3 length: 15 amino acids. As DNA, the CDR3 is TGTGCCAGCAGTTACTCCGTCGGCGGTTTGGGTCCCCAGCATTTT. Amino acid sequence: CASSYSVGGLGPQHF.

This sequence joins TRBV29-1 and TRBJ2-5; TRBD2 matches 7 bases. This CDR3 contains 15 residues. The V segment lost 2 bases and the J segment 7 bases; nucleotides outside the gene matches: 13. CDR1 and CDR2 from the germline V gene are SQVTM and ANQGSEA. The DNA for the CDR3 is TGCAGCGTTGAACCCGAGATTGCGGGGGACTTGACCCAGTACTTC. Encoded protein: CSVEPEIAGDLTQYF. Full variable domain (remainder filled in from reference TRBV29-1 and TRBJ2-5): SAVISQKPSRDICQRGTSLTIQCQVDSQVTMMFWYRQQPGQSLTLIATANQGSEATYESGFVIDKFPISRPNLTFSTLTVSNMSPEDSSIYLCSVEPEIAGDLTQYFGPGTRLLVL.

V and J are TRBV7-9 and TRBJ2-5; D is perhaps TRBD1 (6 bases). This CDR3 is 15 amino acids long. Germline V gene sequence: CDR1 SEHNR, CDR2 FQNEAQ (reference sequence). The germline V and J ends were trimmed by 5 bases and 5 bases, with 18 bases remaining between them. The CDR3 sequence: CASSPDRSEPETQYF. The CDR3 DNA is TGTGCCAGCAGCCCAGACAGGTCCGAGCCGGAGACCCAGTACTTC.

This chain joins TRBV19 and TRBJ2-1; 8 positions match TRBD2. Germline trimming cut 7 bases from V and 6 bases from J; bases unmatched to any gene: 5. This CDR3 has 13 amino acids. CDR1 is LNHDA, CDR2 SQIVND, per germline (reference sequence). CDR3 sequence: CASMGGGSNEQFF. CDR3 sequence (DNA): TGTGCCAGTATGGGCGGGGGGAGCAATGAGCAGTTCTTC.

The rearrangement joins TRBV12-3 or TRBV12-4 to TRBJ2-1; no reliable D call. V was clipped by 6 bases and J by 7 bases, with 10 bases between them. The CDR3 runs to 12 residues. CDR3 residues: CASSSPRNEQFF. The CDR3 bases are TGTGCCAGCAGCAGCCCGAGAAATGAGCAGTTCTTC.

V is TRBV20-1 and J is TRBJ1-1, with D possibly matching TRBD1 (5 bases). V was trimmed by 0 bases and J by 1 base, leaving 6 bases between them. The CDR3 contains 13 residues. Germline CDR1 is DFQATT and CDR2 is SNEGSKA (reference sequence). The CDR3 region is CSARDRENTEAFF. CDR3 coding DNA: TGCAGTGCTAGAGACAGGGAGAACACTGAAGCTTTCTTT.

In DNA, the CDR3 is TGTGCCTGTCATTTCCCCGGACAGGGGGCGATTAGTGGCTACGAGCAGTACTTC. It codes for CACHFPGQGAISGYEQYF. The gene calls are TRBV30 and TRBJ2-7; 11 nucleotides line up with TRBD1. The CDR3 runs to 18 residues. Germline V gives CDR1 GTSNPN, CDR2 SVGIG (reference sequence). Trimming removed 6 bases from V and 3 bases from J; junction bases left unmatched: 19. Together with reference TRBV30 and TRBJ2-7, the CDR3 gives the full variable domain: SQTIHQWPATLVQPVGSPLSLECTVEGTSNPNLYWYRQAAGRGLQLLFYSVGIGQISSEVPQNLSASRPQDRQFILSSKKLLLSDSGFYLCACHFPGQGAISGYEQYFGPGTRLTVT.

The chain couples TRBV4-1 to TRBJ2-2; no reliable D call. The germline V and J ends were trimmed by 4 bases and 5 bases, with 8 bases remaining between them. In germline, CDR1 is MGHRA, CDR2 YSYEKL. This CDR3 comprises 13 residues. The CDR3 bases are TGCGCCAGCAGCCTTCGAAGTACCGGGGAGCTGTTTTTT. Encoded protein: CASSLRSTGELFF.

The genes are TRBV4-1 and TRBJ1-5; maybe TRBD1 (5 bases). Trimming stripped 0 bases from V and 4 bases from J, with 7 bases between. Germline-derived CDR1 and CDR2 are MGHRA and YSYEKL. CDR3 length equals 14 residues. The CDR3 loop reads CASSQDKGNQPQHF. CDR3 nucleotide sequence: TGCGCCAGCAGCCAAGACAAGGGGAATCAGCCCCAGCATTTT.

V and J are TRBV3-1 and TRBJ2-1, with 8 bases lining up with TRBD2. Trimming removed 4 bases from V and 5 bases from J; junction bases left unmatched: 7. Germline-derived CDR1 and CDR2 are LGHDT and YNNKEL (reference sequence). CDR3 length: 15 amino acids. CDR3 amino acids: CASSRLAGPNNEQFF. The CDR3 region has the DNA TGTGCCAGCAGCCGCCTAGCGGGCCCCAACAATGAGCAGTTCTTC.

In its sample, this clonotype was seen once. V usage is TRBV20-1 and J usage is TRBJ2-5; 15 nucleotides line up with TRBD2. The J segment lost 2 bases and the V segment lost 6 bases, leaving 13 bases of the junction unmatched. In germline, CDR1 is DFQATT, CDR2 SNEGSKA (reference sequence). The CDR3 is 18 residues long. This CDR3 is CSAHPPGLAGGLQETQYF. The CDR3 DNA follows: TGCAGTGCCCACCCCCCGGGACTAGCGGGGGGACTTCAAGAGACCCAGTACTTC.

V and J are TRBV9 and TRBJ2-7; no firm D call. The germline gives CDR1 SGDLS, CDR2 YYNGEE. The V and J ends lost 0 bases and 5 bases respectively, with 12 bases between them. The CDR3 has 14 amino acids. The CDR3 is CASSVDRVGHEQYF. As DNA, the CDR3 is TGTGCCAGCAGCGTAGACCGGGTTGGCCACGAGCAGTACTTC.

The chain employs TRBV3-1 and TRBJ2-1; D is ambiguous. The CDR3 covers 12 residues. Germline V gene lookup returns CDR1 LGHDT and CDR2 YNNKEL (reference sequence). Trimming left V 5 bases short and J 12 bases short, with 14 bases between. The DNA for the CDR3 is TGTGCCAGCAGCACCCCTGGGAAGGGGCAGTTCTTC. Translated: CASSTPGKGQFF.

The genes are TRBV5-1 and TRBJ2-3; no firm D call. The CDR3 contains 14 residues. V lost 5 bases and J 0 bases, leaving 10 bases between the germline ends. CDR1 and CDR2 (germline): SGHRS, YFSETQ. In nucleotides, the CDR3 is TGCGCCAGCAGAAGTGGTGCCAGCACAGATACGCAGTATTTT. Its protein is CASRSGASTDTQYF. Based on the CDR3 plus reference TRBV5-1 and TRBJ2-3, the full variable domain is KAGVTQTPRYLIKTRGQQVTLSCSPISGHRSVSWYQQTPGQGLQFLFEYFSETQRNKGNFPGRFSGRQFSNSRSEMNVSTLELGDSALYLCASRSGASTDTQYFGPGTRLTVL.

The chain links TRBV5-4 to TRBJ1-1, with D possibly matching TRBD1 (5 bases). The V end was cut by 4 bases, the J end by 1 base, with 14 bases between. The CDR3 is made up of 15 amino acids. From germline, CDR1 is SGHNT and CDR2 YYREEE (reference sequence). This chain's CDR3 is CASSLIVGANTEAFF. CDR3 in DNA: TGTGCCAGCAGCCTAATAGTCGGGGCGAACACTGAAGCTTTCTTT.

The chain couples TRBV6-2 or TRBV6-3 to TRBJ2-5; no firm D call. Germline V CDR1 and CDR2: MNHEY, SVGEGT. This CDR3 has 9 residues. Trimming removed 7 bases at V and 6 bases at J, with 3 bases between. The CDR3 sequence is CASIQTQYF. Here the CDR3 DNA reads TGTGCCAGCATCCAGACCCAGTACTTC.

The V gene is TRBV6-5, the J gene TRBJ1-1; unclear D gene. V dropped 6 bases and J dropped 0 bases, with 14 bases sitting between them. CDR3 length: 15 residues. Germline loops: CDR1 MNHEY, CDR2 SVGAGI. CDR3 in DNA: TGTGCCAGCAGGGCTGAGACGGGGATGAACACTGAAGCTTTCTTT. It translates to CASRAETGMNTEAFF.

The chain joins TRBV25-1 to TRBJ2-5; D not resolved. This CDR3 has 11 amino acids. Germline lookup yields CDR1 MGHDK and CDR2 SYGVNS. Trimming removed 4 bases from V and 4 bases from J, with 4 bases in between. The CDR3 reads CASSVSETQYF. The CDR3 DNA reads as TGTGCCAGCAGTGTTTCAGAGACCCAGTACTTC.

The rearrangement joins TRBV19 to TRBJ2-7, with 7 bases that match TRBD1. Germline V gene data show CDR1 as LNHDA and CDR2 as SQIVND (reference sequence). V shed 4 bases and J 1 base; nucleotides not matched to a gene: 7. CDR3 length: 15 residues. This chain's CDR3 is CASSTRDSPSYEQYF. The CDR3 bases are TGTGCCAGTAGTACGAGGGACAGTCCATCCTACGAGCAGTACTTC.

Here the CDR3 reads CSASGGGSYGYTF. In DNA form, the CDR3 reads TGCAGTGCTAGTGGGGGAGGTTCCTATGGCTACACCTTC. V gene TRBV20-1 combines with J gene TRBJ1-2; D is perhaps TRBD1 (5 bases). The CDR3 extends over 13 amino acids. CDR1 is DFQATT, CDR2 SNEGSKA, per germline (reference sequence). V was shortened by 3 bases and J by 4 bases, with 12 bases between the two germline ends.

A few counts support this clonotype. The chain joins TRBV7-9 to TRBJ2-1; D gene uncertain. This CDR3 region has 10 residues. Germline loops: CDR1 SEHNR, CDR2 FQNEAQ (reference sequence). The germline V and J ends were trimmed by 3 bases and 7 bases, with 1 base remaining between them. The CDR3 DNA follows: TGTGCCAGCAGCTTTAATGAGCAGTTCTTC. This translates into CASSFNEQFF.